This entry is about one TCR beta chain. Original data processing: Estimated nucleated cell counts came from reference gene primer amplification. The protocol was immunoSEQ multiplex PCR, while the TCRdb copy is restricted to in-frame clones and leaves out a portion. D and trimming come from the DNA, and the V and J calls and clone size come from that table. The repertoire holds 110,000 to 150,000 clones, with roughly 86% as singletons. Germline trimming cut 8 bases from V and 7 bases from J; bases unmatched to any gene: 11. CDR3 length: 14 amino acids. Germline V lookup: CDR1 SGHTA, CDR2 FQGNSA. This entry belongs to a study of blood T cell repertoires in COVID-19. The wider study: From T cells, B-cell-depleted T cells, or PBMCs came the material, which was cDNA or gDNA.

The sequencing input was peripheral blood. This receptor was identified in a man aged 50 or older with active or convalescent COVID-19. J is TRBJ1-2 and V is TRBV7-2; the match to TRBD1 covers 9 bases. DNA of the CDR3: TGTGCCAGCGGCCACGGACAGGGGTCGGGTGGCTACACCTTC. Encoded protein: CASGHGQGSGGYTF.